The rows below give T cell receptor beta chains drawn from one sample of a study of human T cells and chemical hapten exposure. TCRdb analysed the RACE reads with MiXCR anew, one entry per CDR3 protein. The sample records tens of thousands of distinct CDR3 sequences, more than 9% being singletons. The specimen comprised whole blood, sampled in connection with sensitization to the hapten diphenylcyclopropenone (DPC). These receptors all come from a woman between 50 and 59 years old with alopecia areata. Some clones in this sample may be carry-over from other donors' samples. CDR3s include the opening cysteine and the closing phenylalanine or tryptophan. The D gene is left open where the match is weak. A row's size may be missing; if present it is once, few, many or a size class.

cdr3_length	d_call	j_call	v_call	clone_size	cdr3_aa	cdr3_nt
13	-	TRBJ1-6	TRBV29-1	many	CSVKRNGESPLHF	TGCAGCGTTAAACGGAATGGAGAATCACCCCTCCACTTT
20	TRBD1	TRBJ1-5	TRBV18	-	CASSPPSETGGVESNQPQHF	TGTGCCAGCTCACCACCGAGTGAGACAGGGGGCGTTGAGAGCAATCAGCCCCAGCATTTT
16	TRBD2	TRBJ2-2	TRBV30	many	CAWRREAGANTGELFF	TGTGCCTGGAGGAGGGAGGCGGGGGCGAACACCGGGGAGCTGTTTTTT
16	-	TRBJ2-6	TRBV6-2/TRBV6-3	many	CASAGTRDSGANVLTF	TGTGCCAGCGCCGGGACAAGAGATTCTGGGGCCAACGTCCTGACTTTC
14	-	TRBJ1-1	TRBV4-1	many	CASSSPTVRTEAFF	TGCGCCAGCAGTAGTCCGACGGTTCGTACTGAAGCTTTCTTT
13	-	TRBJ2-1	TRBV20-1	many	CSAGNREINEQFF	TGCAGTGCTGGCAACAGGGAAATCAATGAGCAGTTCTTC
13	TRBD2	TRBJ2-1	TRBV30	-	CAWSVQAGGLQFF	TGTGCCTGGAGTGTACAGGCGGGAGGGCTTCAGTTCTTC
14	TRBD1	TRBJ2-5	TRBV7-2	many	CASSRPDRAETQYF	TGTGCCAGCAGCAGACCGGACAGGGCCGAGACCCAGTACTTC
18	-	TRBJ2-1	TRBV23-1	many	CASSQSRSDGSSYNEQFF	TGCGCCAGCAGTCAATCTCGCTCCGACGGAAGCTCCTACAATGAGCAGTTCTTC
12	-	TRBJ1-4	TRBV28	-	CALPGHNEKLFF	TGTGCCCTGCCCGGGCACAATGAAAAACTGTTTTTT
14	-	TRBJ1-2	TRBV3-1	few	CASSQLQRDYGYTF	TGTGCCAGCAGCCAACTGCAGCGCGACTATGGCTACACCTTC
13	-	TRBJ1-1	TRBV11-2	-	CASSFQRNTEAFF	TGTGCCAGCAGCTTCCAGCGGAACACTGAAGCTTTCTTT
14	-	TRBJ1-4	TRBV12-3/TRBV12-4	many	CASNTGGAYEKLFF	TGTGCCAGCAACACAGGCGGCGCGTATGAAAAACTGTTTTTT
14	-	TRBJ1-5	TRBV25-1	many	CASSEYTANQPQHF	TGTGCCAGCAGTGAATATACAGCTAATCAGCCCCAGCATTTT
14	TRBD2	TRBJ2-7	TRBV7-9	many	CASSSRTSGYEQYF	TGTGCCAGCAGCTCGAGGACTAGCGGCTACGAGCAGTACTTC
12	TRBD1	TRBJ1-1	TRBV20-1	many	CSGTSPQGAAFF	TGCAGTGGAACATCCCCTCAGGGGGCGGCTTTCTTT
17	TRBD2	TRBJ2-3	TRBV20-1	few	CSARAMGLAGGPGTQYF	TGCAGTGCTAGAGCTATGGGGCTAGCGGGAGGGCCGGGTACGCAGTATTTT
14	-	TRBJ2-7	TRBV12-3/TRBV12-4	-	CASSLALTGQEQYF	TGTGCCAGCAGTTTAGCGCTTACAGGGCAAGAGCAGTACTTC
15	-	TRBJ1-3	TRBV5-4	many	CASSMDSFTGNTIYF	TGTGCCAGCAGCATGGACAGCTTCACTGGAAACACCATATATTTT
18	-	TRBJ1-3	TRBV4-1	few	CASSQGPGGPDSGNTIYF	TGCGCCAGCAGCCAAGGTCCGGGAGGCCCGGACTCTGGAAACACCATATATTTT
16	-	TRBJ2-7	TRBV4-1	-	CASSQDSTGRGYEQYF	TGCGCCAGCAGCCAAGATAGTACAGGACGAGGCTACGAGCAGTACTTC
16	TRBD1	TRBJ1-5	TRBV18	-	CASSPRDRGGNQPQHF	TGTGCCAGCTCACCCAGGGACAGGGGAGGGAATCAGCCCCAGCATTTT
17	-	TRBJ1-5	TRBV18	few	CASSPTTGGAGNQPQHF	TGTGCCAGCTCACCTACTACTGGGGGCGCTGGCAATCAGCCCCAGCATTTT
14	TRBD1	TRBJ2-7	TRBV6-5	-	CASRTPGQYHEQYF	TGTGCCAGCAGGACACCGGGACAGTACCACGAGCAGTACTTC
16	TRBD1	TRBJ1-6	TRBV6-6	few	CASSYEQGAGNSPLHF	TGTGCCAGCAGTTACGAACAGGGGGCTGGCAATTCACCCCTCCACTTT
16	TRBD1	TRBJ2-5	TRBV5-1	few	CASSPLKTGGGETQYF	TGCGCCAGCAGCCCCCTAAAGACAGGGGGCGGAGAGACCCAGTACTTC
15	-	TRBJ2-3	TRBV5-1	-	CASSLAPGFTDTQYF	TGCGCCAGCAGCTTGGCCCCGGGGTTTACGGATACGCAGTATTTT
14	-	TRBJ2-7	TRBV12-3/TRBV12-4	few	CASSPTSWGGEQYF	TGTGCCAGCAGTCCAACTAGCTGGGGAGGCGAGCAGTACTTC
11	-	TRBJ1-1	TRBV7-2	once	CASSLDTEAFF	TGTGCCAGCAGCCTCGACACTGAAGCTTTCTTT
15	-	TRBJ2-2	TRBV19	few	CASEFWTDGPGELFF	TGTGCCAGTGAGTTTTGGACGGACGGACCCGGGGAGCTGTTTTTT
18	TRBD1	TRBJ1-4	TRBV18	many	CASSPPAGQGARSEKLFF	TGTGCCAGCTCACCACCGGCGGGACAGGGGGCGCGTAGTGAAAAACTGTTTTTT
14	TRBD1	TRBJ2-3	TRBV20-1	few	CSARGQGSTDTQYF	TGCAGTGCTAGAGGACAGGGAAGCACAGATACGCAGTATTTT
14	-	TRBJ2-7	TRBV25-1	few	CASFPGIDSYEQYF	TGTGCCAGCTTCCCCGGCATTGACTCCTACGAGCAGTACTTC
15	-	TRBJ2-7	TRBV19	few	CASSIQDQPTYEQYF	TGTGCCAGTAGTATACAGGATCAACCTACCTACGAGCAGTACTTC
20	TRBD2	TRBJ2-3	TRBV29-1	-	CSVENTPGLAGGSIADTQYF	TGCAGCGTTGAGAACACTCCGGGACTAGCGGGAGGGTCAATAGCAGATACGCAGTATTTT
17	TRBD2	TRBJ2-3	TRBV27	few	CASSWSGVSSSTDTQYF	TGTGCCAGCAGTTGGAGCGGGGTATCCTCTAGCACAGATACGCAGTATTTT
14	-	TRBJ2-1	TRBV11-2	many	CASSLGGRGGEQFF	TGTGCCAGCAGCTTAGGTGGCAGGGGAGGTGAGCAGTTCTTC
14	-	TRBJ2-7	TRBV6-6	few	CASSPGQFPYEQYF	TGTGCCAGCAGTCCTGGACAGTTTCCCTACGAGCAGTACTTC
17	-	TRBJ1-5	TRBV6-5	-	CASNPSRTLYSNQPQHF	TGTGCCAGCAACCCAAGCCGGACCCTATATAGCAATCAGCCCCAGCATTTT
15	-	TRBJ2-3	TRBV4-3	many	CASSQDRLGPDTQYF	TGCGCCAGCAGCCAAGACCGTCTAGGGCCAGATACGCAGTATTTT
14	TRBD1	TRBJ2-3	TRBV2	many	CASLSGTGTDTQYF	TGTGCCAGCTTGTCGGGGACAGGCACAGATACGCAGTATTTT
15	-	TRBJ2-1	TRBV12-3/TRBV12-4	many	CASSLLDGTYNEQFF	TGTGCCAGCAGTTTGCTCGACGGAACCTACAATGAGCAGTTCTTC
14	-	TRBJ1-4	TRBV6-6	few	CASSIQGKREKLFF	TGTGCCAGCAGCATCCAGGGGAAACGTGAAAAACTGTTTTTT
17	-	TRBJ2-5	TRBV6-1	few	CASSEVVNRGLGETQYF	TGTGCCAGCAGTGAAGTCGTAAACCGGGGTTTGGGAGAGACCCAGTACTTC
13	TRBD1	TRBJ1-1	TRBV6-1	-	CASRPNRGGEAFF	TGTGCCAGCAGACCGAACAGGGGCGGAGAAGCTTTCTTT
17	TRBD2	TRBJ2-1	TRBV7-9	many	CASSPIRLAGGLHEQFF	TGTGCCAGCAGCCCCATCAGACTAGCGGGAGGTTTGCATGAGCAGTTCTTC
16	-	TRBJ1-1	TRBV7-9	-	CASSLASPARGTEAFF	TGTGCCAGCAGCTTAGCGTCGCCGGCCAGGGGCACTGAAGCTTTCTTT
14	TRBD1	TRBJ2-7	TRBV28	many	CASSFQQGAMEQYF	TGTGCCAGCAGTTTCCAACAGGGGGCAATGGAACAGTACTTC
13	-	TRBJ2-5	TRBV10-3	-	CAISFHRQETQYF	TGTGCCATCAGCTTCCACCGGCAAGAGACCCAGTACTTC
13	TRBD1	TRBJ1-2	TRBV29-1	many	CSVAIGTAYGYTF	TGCAGCGTCGCAATCGGGACAGCTTATGGCTACACCTTC
16	-	TRBJ2-3	TRBV4-2	-	CASSQTGQSNTDTQYF	TGTGCCAGCAGCCAGACGGGGCAGAGCAACACAGATACGCAGTATTTT
16	TRBD1	TRBJ1-2	TRBV7-8	many	CASSLRDRTFYYGYTF	TGTGCCAGCAGCTTACGGGACAGGACTTTTTACTATGGCTACACCTTC
13	-	TRBJ2-1	TRBV29-1	few	CSVFVRTYNEQFF	TGCAGCGTTTTCGTCAGGACCTACAATGAGCAGTTCTTC